The 9 T cell receptor beta chains presented below share a single source sample, sequenced in a study of regulatory T cells in long-lasting Graves disease. CDR3-region Arm-PCR and iRepertoire HTBI primers produced the TCR beta libraries. MiXCR was run by TCRdb on the multiplex PCR reads, yielding one entry per CDR3 protein. This table holds 300,000 to 400,000 distinct CDR3 sequences, roughly a fifth found once. This sample's time point: persistent/refractory GD, antithyroid drugs over 5 years with positive TRAb. Scientists built the TCR library using RNA that was extracted from PBMCs. The sequences come from peripheral blood mononuclear cells (PBMCs), collected when the disease was refractory, from a patient treated with antithyroid drugs. The receptors were gathered from a female donor with Graves disease.

The sample holds a few counts of this clonotype. V gene TRBV11-2 combines with J gene TRBJ2-1; TRBD1 is a possible D gene (6 bases). Germline V CDR1 and CDR2: SGHAT, FQNNGV. The CDR3 has 13 amino acids. V lost 6 bases, J lost 6 bases, and 12 bases lay in between. CDR3 coding DNA: TGTGCCAGCAGGCCCGTAGGGGGCAATGAGCAGTTCTTC. It yields the protein CASRPVGGNEQFF.

This clonotype was observed many times. The chain has TRBV7-9 and TRBJ2-7; D uncertain. The CDR3 spans 14 residues. Looked up from germline, CDR1 is SEHNR and CDR2 is FQNEAQ (reference sequence). V dropped 1 base and J dropped 3 bases, with 10 bases sitting between them. The CDR3 DNA reads as TGTGCCAGCAGCTTAGTGTCTAAGGTCTACGAGCAGTACTTC. Encoded protein: CASSLVSKVYEQYF.

This clonotype was observed many times. The DNA for the CDR3 is TGTGCCAGCAGGCGGGAGAAGCGCTATGGCTACACCTTC. The encoded protein is CASRREKRYGYTF. The chain employs TRBV7-2 and TRBJ1-2; D unclear. CDR1 is SGHTA, CDR2 FQGNSA, per germline. V was clipped by 6 bases and J by 4 bases, with 12 bases between them. The CDR3 spans 13 residues.

This clonotype was found many times. The J gene is TRBJ2-2, the V gene TRBV12-3 or TRBV12-4; 8 positions match TRBD1. The V and J ends lost 6 bases and 4 bases, in that order; junction bases with no gene match: 13. There are 17 residues in the CDR3. CDR3 in DNA: TGTGCCAGCAGCCGACAAACAGGGGGAAAGACCACCGGGGAGCTGTTTTTT. As protein: CASSRQTGGKTTGELFF.

This clonotype was seen a handful of times. The chain employs TRBV19 and TRBJ1-5, with 8 bases identical to TRBD1. The CDR3 sequence is 11 residues long. Germline assignment: CDR1 LNHDA and CDR2 SQIVND (reference sequence). The junction had 1 base not matched to a gene; V was cut back by 6 bases and J by 9 bases. The CDR3 DNA reads as TGTGCCAGTAGCGGACAGGGGCCCCAGCATTTT. Residues: CASSGQGPQHF.

The chain couples TRBV5-1 to TRBJ2-5, with 8 bases lining up with TRBD2. J was trimmed by 5 bases and V by 0 bases; bases with no gene match: 6. The CDR3 has 15 amino acids. Germline V gene data show CDR1 as SGHRS and CDR2 as YFSETQ. CDR3 coding DNA: TGCGCCAGCAGCTTGGAAACTAGCGGCCGGGAGACCCAGTACTTC. This gives the protein CASSLETSGRETQYF. Combining the CDR3 with reference TRBV5-1 and TRBJ2-5 gives the whole variable domain KAGVTQTPRYLIKTRGQQVTLSCSPISGHRSVSWYQQTPGQGLQFLFEYFSETQRNKGNFPGRFSGRQFSNSRSEMNVSTLELGDSALYLCASSLETSGRETQYFGPGTRLLVL.

This chain connects TRBV7-3 to TRBJ1-6, with 8 bases that match TRBD1. Germline V lookup: CDR1 SGHTA, CDR2 FQGTGA. The CDR3 is 15 amino acids. The J segment lost 6 bases and the V segment lost 5 bases, leaving 6 bases of the junction unmatched. For the CDR3, the DNA is TGTGCCAGCAGCATGACAGGGGCGGGTAATTCACCCCTCCACTTT. It specifies CASSMTGAGNSPLHF.

The count of this clonotype is one. The V gene is TRBV29-1, the J gene TRBJ2-5; 10 bases fit TRBD2. The end of the DNA fits TRBJ2-1 better, so the J call may be wrong. The CDR3 has 12 amino acids. The germline gives CDR1 SQVTM, CDR2 ANQGSEA. CDR3 amino acids: CSVWTSGNEQFF. The CDR3 coding sequence is TGCAGCGTTTGGACTAGCGGTAATGAGCAGTTCTTC.

On this clonotype: This may be a read error: a much more frequent sequence differs by one nucleotide. V usage is TRBV12-3 or TRBV12-4 and J usage is TRBJ1-1, with D uncertain. The V end lost 7 bases, the J end lost 4 bases, and 10 bases lay between the germline ends. The CDR3 consists of 12 residues. DNA for the CDR3: TGTGCCAGCACCCTGTGTAGCACTGAAGCTTTCTTT. Translation: CASTLCSTEAFF.